This TCR beta chain stems from a study of human T cells and chemical hapten exposure. Study as a whole: Subjects had 2% DPC placed on roughly 2 cm by roughly 2 cm of upper inner arm skin for sensitization. During the roughly 25-week study period, patients had diphenylcyclopropenone applied to the scalp every week.

This clonotype came up a few times. Its target is not known. Stated time point: pre-sensitization, week 0. Treatment given: therapeutic diphenylcyclopropenone sensitization with weekly scalp DPC. The CDR3 covers 16 residues. With 0 bases removed from V and 1 base from J, the gap between germline ends came to 10 bases. The germline V gene encodes CDR1 LGHNA and CDR2 YSLEER. Study conclusions and caveats: PT1 expanded TCR counts and patch test score correlated positively.

A single record per CDR3 protein comes from TCRdb applying MiXCR to the RACE reads. In the table there are about 120,000 distinct CDR3 sequences, 13% of which are singletons. The sequence came from a woman between 18 and 30 years old with alopecia areata. Some clones in this sample may be carry-over from other donors' samples. The material sequenced was whole blood, taken in connection with sensitization to the hapten diphenylcyclopropenone (DPC). The chain uses TRBV4-3 and TRBJ1-5; no clear D. CDR3 residues: CASSQDFFGSNQPQHF. The CDR3 DNA sequence: TGCGCCAGCAGCCAAGACTTCTTCGGAAGCAATCAGCCCCAGCATTTT.